This record concerns one TCR beta chain sequence. Its antigen is not identified. The length of the CDR3 is 13 residues. CDR1 is LGHDT and CDR2 is YNNKEL in the germline V gene (reference sequence). Researchers built TCR beta cDNA using 5'RACE template switching with UMIs. Reanalyzing the 5' RACE reads, TCRdb keeps one entry per CDR3 protein, without DNA. Its clone listing holds 450,000 to 600,000 distinct CDR3 sequences. This sample stems from a study of T cells expressing NK-cell markers. Across the whole study: Sorted CD3+CD56+NKG2C+, CD3+CD56+NKG2C- and CD3+CD56-NKG2C+ T cells supplied TCR beta repertoires. The authors sequenced eight donors, of whom seven were HCMV-seropositive and one was seronegative.

Overall study results and limits: Among a handful of donors, these clonotypes also ranked first in the CD3+CD56-NKG2C+ fraction.

Specimen: blood T cells: a sorted CD56 or NKG2C T cell subset, CD4+ or CD8+ T cells, or bulk PBMC T cells (not recorded which). The V call is TRBV3-1, the J call TRBJ2-7; TCRdb names TRBD1, which stays unverified in the absence of DNA. The TCR sequence derives from a man aged 18 to 29 in good health. This CDR3 is CASSQYRGQEQYF.